The 19 T cell receptor beta chains listed next were all sequenced from one sample in a study of blood T cells in healthy people across ages. Together with a sample-barcoded 5' primer, a J-beta primer mix was included in a second PCR lasting roughly 6 to 12 cycles. Each CDR3 protein is one row after TCRdb ran MiXCR on the 5' RACE reads. The sample carries more than 1,400,000 distinct CDR3 sequences, around two fifths recorded once. The specimen was blood. The receptors stem from a woman younger than 30 in good health.

The J gene is TRBJ1-4, the V gene TRBV28, with TRBD1 matching over 7 bases. This CDR3 is 15 amino acids long. CDR1 is MDHEN and CDR2 is SYDVKM in the germline V gene. J lost 1 base, V lost 6 bases, and 5 bases had no gene match. CDR3 nucleotide sequence: TGTGCCAGCAGAAGACAGGGAGGAACTAATGAAAAACTGTTTTTT. Translating gives CASRRQGGTNEKLFF. The full variable domain, in which reference TRBV28 and TRBJ1-4 provide the parts outside the CDR3, is DVKVTQSSRYLVKRTGEKVFLECVQDMDHENMFWYRQDPGLGLRLIYFSYDVKMKEKGDIPEGYSVSREKKERFSLILESASTNQTSMYLCASRRQGGTNEKLFFGSGTQLSVL.

The V gene is TRBV11-2, the J gene TRBJ2-5; 8 bases are shared with TRBD1. The CDR3 totals 15 residues. Germline trimming cut 3 bases from V and 4 bases from J; bases unmatched to any gene: 7. Per germline, CDR1 SGHAT and CDR2 FQNNGV. CDR3 sequence: CASSLEQGEGETQYF. The CDR3 nucleotides read TGTGCCAGCAGCTTGGAACAGGGGGAAGGAGAGACCCAGTACTTC.

This clonotype was picked up one time. V and J are TRBV7-9 and TRBJ2-2; D is unresolved. CDR3 length: 15 amino acids. CDR1 is SEHNR, CDR2 FQNEAQ, per germline (reference sequence). Trimming shortened V by 1 base and J by 3 bases, and 9 bases separated the two germline ends. The DNA for the CDR3 is TGTGCCAGCAGCTTAGGCTCGGCGGACACCGGGGAGCTGTTTTTT. Its translation: CASSLGSADTGELFF.

The rearrangement uses TRBV7-2 and TRBJ2-7; D is perhaps TRBD2 (5 bases). CDR3 size: 13 residues. Germline loops: CDR1 SGHTA, CDR2 FQGNSA. V gave up 5 bases and J gave up 0 bases, with 8 bases separating them. The CDR3 sequence is CASSAAGSYEQYF. CDR3 DNA: TGTGCCAGCAGCGCCGCGGGCTCCTACGAGCAGTACTTC. The entire variable domain, with the rest obtained from reference TRBV7-2 and TRBJ2-7, is as follows: GAGVSQSPSNKVTEKGKDVELRCDPISGHTALYWYRQSLGQGLEFLIYFQGNSAPDKSGLPSDRFSAERTGGSVSTLTIQRTQQEDSAVYLCASSAAGSYEQYFGPGTRLTVT.

In regard to this clonotype: Its ends do not fully match the called genes, so a read error is possible. This chain uses TRBV10-3 with TRBJ2-7; no clear D. The CDR3 runs 12 residues. Germline lookup yields CDR1 ENHRY and CDR2 SYGVKD. Here the CDR3 DNA reads TGTGCCATCATTGAGTCAGCTGGCGAGCAGTACTTC. Translation: CAIIESAGEQYF.

This clonotype was recorded a few times. This chain connects TRBV29-1 to TRBJ1-2; 8 bases are shared with TRBD1. This CDR3 is 16 amino acids long. The germline gives CDR1 SQVTM, CDR2 ANQGSEA. V lost 2 bases, J lost 8 bases, and 16 bases stayed unmatched. As DNA, the CDR3 is TGCAGCGTTGAAAGAAATGGAGGGACAGGATCTTCGGGCTACACCTTC. It codes for CSVERNGGTGSSGYTF.

The gene calls are TRBV25-1 and TRBJ2-3; 11 positions agree with TRBD2. Germline V lookup: CDR1 MGHDK, CDR2 SYGVNS. The CDR3 contains 15 residues. Germline trimming cut 4 bases from V and 6 bases from J; bases unmatched to any gene: 6. CDR3 sequence (DNA): TGTGCCAGCAGTGTAGCGGGAGGGGGCAAGGATACGCAGTATTTT. It encodes CASSVAGGGKDTQYF. The complete variable domain, with remaining parts taken from reference TRBV25-1 and TRBJ2-3, reads EADIYQTPRYLVIGTGKKITLECSQTMGHDKMYWYQQDPGMELHLIHYSYGVNSTEKGDLSSESTVSRIRTEHFPLTLESARPSHTSQYLCASSVAGGGKDTQYFGPGTRLTVL.

The CDR3 DNA sequence: TGTGCCAGCAGTCCCCGGTTAGCGGTGAAAGAGACCCAGTACTTC. Its protein product is CASSPRLAVKETQYF. The chain carries TRBV28 and TRBJ2-5; a weak D match, TRBD2 (6 bases). V was cut by 5 bases and J by 3 bases, with 16 bases left in between. Germline CDR1 MDHEN, CDR2 SYDVKM. CDR3 length: 15 amino acids.

This clonotype came up a few times. The chain carries TRBV12-3 or TRBV12-4 and TRBJ2-5; D is uncertain. V was pared by 6 bases and J by 1 base, with 9 bases between. The CDR3 runs to 13 residues. The CDR3 here is CASRLGSQETQYF. DNA of the CDR3: TGTGCCAGCAGGCTAGGTAGCCAAGAGACCCAGTACTTC.

This clonotype was seen only a few times. The rearrangement links TRBV7-2 to TRBJ1-2; no firm D call. V was cut by 4 bases and J by 1 base, with 7 bases left in between. CDR1 and CDR2 from the germline V gene are SGHTA and FQGNSA. The CDR3 covers 13 residues. The CDR3: CASSYNDNYGYTF. CDR3 DNA: TGTGCCAGCAGCTATAATGATAACTATGGCTACACCTTC.

This clonotype was detected only a few times. The chain uses TRBV29-1 and TRBJ1-1; D call uncertain. The CDR3 totals 10 residues. CDR1 is SQVTM, CDR2 ANQGSEA, per germline. CDR3 amino acids: CGAGNTEAFF. The CDR3 coding sequence is TGCGGCGCAGGGAACACTGAAGCTTTCTTT.

In DNA form, the CDR3 reads TGTGCCAGCAGTCCGGGACTAGCATCTAGTTATGAGCAGTTCTTC. It yields the protein CASSPGLASSYEQFF. The rearrangement joins TRBV6-5 to TRBJ2-1, with 9 bases identical to TRBD2. V lost 5 bases, J lost 8 bases, and 10 bases stayed unmatched. Germline assignment: CDR1 MNHEY and CDR2 SVGAGI. The CDR3 sequence is 15 residues long.

The J gene is TRBJ2-1, the V gene TRBV29-1; D tentatively fits TRBD1 or TRBD2 (5 bases each). The CDR3 runs to 14 residues. V lost 5 bases and J 2 bases, leaving 13 bases between the germline ends. Germline values: CDR1 SQVTM, CDR2 ANQGSEA. Written as DNA, the CDR3 is TGCAGCGTTCGGGGACGTTTGACCTACAATGAGCAGTTCTTC. It is translated as CSVRGRLTYNEQFF.

This chain connects TRBV18 to TRBJ1-3; 8 positions match TRBD1. Germline CDR1 and CDR2: KGHSH and LQKENI. The CDR3 length is 15 residues. V dropped 4 bases and J dropped 0; count of bases not matched to a gene: 2. CDR3 protein: CASSRGTGSGNTIYF. The CDR3 DNA is TGTGCCAGCTCACGAGGGACAGGCTCTGGAAACACCATATATTTT.

This clonotype was detected only a few times. This chain connects TRBV20-1 to TRBJ2-1, with TRBD2 identical over 11 bases. CDR3 size: 14 residues. Trimming cost V 5 bases and J 3 bases; bases outside gene matches: 3. Germline CDR1 reads DFQATT; CDR2 reads SNEGSKA (reference sequence). This CDR3 is CSALAGGVYNEQFF. The DNA for the CDR3 is TGCAGTGCTCTAGCGGGGGGAGTCTACAATGAGCAGTTCTTC.

The table lists this clonotype with many counts. The chain has TRBV25-1 and TRBJ2-4, with 11 bases fitting TRBD2. The germline V gene has CDR1 MGHDK and CDR2 SYGVNS. The CDR3 is made up of 15 amino acids. V shed 4 bases, J shed 3 bases, and the junction held 2 bases outside the gene matches. DNA of the CDR3: TGTGCCAGCAGTGTAGCGGGAGGGGGCAAAAACATTCAGTACTTC. Protein product: CASSVAGGGKNIQYF.

This clonotype was detected ten times or more. The chain employs TRBV5-1 and TRBJ2-1, with D maybe TRBD1 (6 bases). The V gene's germline CDR1 is SGHRS and CDR2 YFSETQ. The length of the CDR3 is 12 residues. V lost 3 bases, J lost 10 bases, and 11 bases lay in between. The CDR3 here is CASSSGTTEQFF. For the CDR3, the DNA is TGCGCCAGCAGCTCAGGGACAACCGAGCAGTTCTTC.

This clonotype has just one count. The chain carries TRBV28 and TRBJ2-4, with D unresolved. The V end lost 5 bases, the J end lost 0 bases, and 11 bases lay between the germline ends. CDR1 is MDHEN and CDR2 is SYDVKM in the germline V gene. CDR3 size: 15 residues. The CDR3 loop is CASSIPSGAKNIQYF. The CDR3, as DNA: TGTGCCAGCAGTATCCCCTCAGGAGCCAAAAACATTCAGTACTTC. Drawing the rest from reference TRBV28 and TRBJ2-4, the complete variable domain is DVKVTQSSRYLVKRTGEKVFLECVQDMDHENMFWYRQDPGLGLRLIYFSYDVKMKEKGDIPEGYSVSREKKERFSLILESASTNQTSMYLCASSIPSGAKNIQYFGAGTRLSVL.

V gene TRBV2 combines with J gene TRBJ2-3; 9 bases map to TRBD2. The V and J ends lost 5 bases and 9 bases, in that order; junction bases with no gene match: 3. Germline CDR1 SNHLY, CDR2 FYNNEI. The CDR3 totals 12 residues. The CDR3 sequence is CASSPSGRTQYF. Written as DNA, the CDR3 is TGTGCCAGCAGTCCCAGCGGGAGGACGCAGTATTTT.